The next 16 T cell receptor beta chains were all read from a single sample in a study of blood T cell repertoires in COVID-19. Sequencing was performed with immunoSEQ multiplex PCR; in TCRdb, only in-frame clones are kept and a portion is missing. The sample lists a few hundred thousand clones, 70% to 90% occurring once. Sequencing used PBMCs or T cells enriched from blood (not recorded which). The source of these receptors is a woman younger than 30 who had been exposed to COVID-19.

CDR3 nucleotides: TGTGCCAGCAGCCCCCCATACGGACAGGGAAAGTTTGGACCTAATGAAAAACTGTTTTTT. It translates to CASSPPYGQGKFGPNEKLFF. The chain links TRBV3-1 (or the pseudogene TRBV3-2) to TRBJ1-4; 8 bases map to TRBD1. From germline, CDR1 is LGHDT and CDR2 YNNKEL (reference sequence). The CDR3 is made up of 20 amino acids. V lost 4 bases to trimming and J lost 3 bases; unmatched junction nucleotides: 19.

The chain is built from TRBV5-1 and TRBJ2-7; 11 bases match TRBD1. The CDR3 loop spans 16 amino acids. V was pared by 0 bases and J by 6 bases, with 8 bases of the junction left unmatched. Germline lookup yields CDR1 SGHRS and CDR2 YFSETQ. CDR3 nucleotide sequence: TGCGCCAGCAGCTTGGCGTCCGGGACAGGGGGGCGCGAGCAGTACTTC. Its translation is CASSLASGTGGREQYF. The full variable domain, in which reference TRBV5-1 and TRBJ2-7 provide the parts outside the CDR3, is KAGVTQTPRYLIKTRGQQVTLSCSPISGHRSVSWYQQTPGQGLQFLFEYFSETQRNKGNFPGRFSGRQFSNSRSEMNVSTLELGDSALYLCASSLASGTGGREQYFGPGTRLTVT.

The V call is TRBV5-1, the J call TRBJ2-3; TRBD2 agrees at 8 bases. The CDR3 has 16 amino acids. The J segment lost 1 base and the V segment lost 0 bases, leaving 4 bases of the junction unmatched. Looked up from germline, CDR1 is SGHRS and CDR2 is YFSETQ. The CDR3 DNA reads TGCGCCAGCAGCTTGGACGGACTAGCTGGCACAGATACGCAGTATTTT. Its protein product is CASSLDGLAGTDTQYF.

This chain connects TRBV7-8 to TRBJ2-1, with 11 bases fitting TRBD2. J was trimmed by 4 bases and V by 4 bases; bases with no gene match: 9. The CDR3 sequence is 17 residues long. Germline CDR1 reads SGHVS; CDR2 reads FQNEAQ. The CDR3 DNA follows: TGTGCCAGCAGCTCACAACTAGCGGGAGTATCTTACAATGAGCAGTTCTTC. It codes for CASSSQLAGVSYNEQFF.

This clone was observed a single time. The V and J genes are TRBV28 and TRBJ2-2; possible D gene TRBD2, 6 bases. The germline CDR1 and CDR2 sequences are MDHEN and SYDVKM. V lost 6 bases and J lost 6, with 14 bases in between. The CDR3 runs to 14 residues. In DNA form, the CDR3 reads TGTGCCAGCAGCTTTGGGCCGGGGGCCGGGGAGCTGTTTTTT. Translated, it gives CASSFGPGAGELFF.

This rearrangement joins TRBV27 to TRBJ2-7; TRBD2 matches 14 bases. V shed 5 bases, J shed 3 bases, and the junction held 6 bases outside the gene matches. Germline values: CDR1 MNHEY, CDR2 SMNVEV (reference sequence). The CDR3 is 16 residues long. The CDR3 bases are TGTGCCAGCAGTCCCAGAGGACTAGCGGGGGGCTACGAGCAGTACTTC. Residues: CASSPRGLAGGYEQYF.

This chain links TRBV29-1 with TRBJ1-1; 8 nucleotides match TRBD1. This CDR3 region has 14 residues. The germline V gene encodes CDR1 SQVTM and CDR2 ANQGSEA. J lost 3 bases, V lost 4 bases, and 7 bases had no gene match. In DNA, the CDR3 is TGCAGCGTTGCCCCGACAGGGGTTGACACTGAAGCTTTCTTT. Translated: CSVAPTGVDTEAFF.

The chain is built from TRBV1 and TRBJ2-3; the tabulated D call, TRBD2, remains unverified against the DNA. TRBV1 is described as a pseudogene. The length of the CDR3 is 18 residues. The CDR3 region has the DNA TGCACCAGCAGCCGTAGGAAGGGGCGGGAGGACCCCACAGATACGCAGTATTTT. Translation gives CTSSRRKGREDPTDTQYF.

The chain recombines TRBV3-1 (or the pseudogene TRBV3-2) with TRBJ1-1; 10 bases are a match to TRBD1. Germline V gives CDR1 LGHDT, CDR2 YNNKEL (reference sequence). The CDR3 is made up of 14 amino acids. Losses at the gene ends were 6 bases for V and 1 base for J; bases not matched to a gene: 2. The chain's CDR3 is CASSRTGGNTEAFF. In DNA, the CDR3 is TGTGCCAGCAGTCGGACAGGGGGGAACACTGAAGCTTTCTTT.

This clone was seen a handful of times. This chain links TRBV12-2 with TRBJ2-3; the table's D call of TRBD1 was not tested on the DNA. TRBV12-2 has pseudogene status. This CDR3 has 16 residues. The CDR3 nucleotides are TGTGCAAGTCGCCATATAAGGACAGGGAGCACAGATACGCAGTATTTT. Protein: CASRHIRTGSTDTQYF.

The CDR3 protein is CASSLAPGGGEYEQYF. The DNA for the CDR3 is TGTGCCAGCAGCTTAGCACCGGGAGGGGGGGAATACGAGCAGTACTTC. The rearrangement uses TRBV7-2 and TRBJ2-7; 8 nucleotides line up with TRBD2. Trimming cost V 0 bases and J 4 bases; bases outside gene matches: 8. Germline assignment: CDR1 SGHTA and CDR2 FQGNSA. The CDR3 has 16 residues.

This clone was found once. The CDR3 loop reads CASSWTGLSTGNTIYF. CDR3 DNA sequence: TGTGCCAGCAGCTGGACGGGACTTTCCACTGGAAACACCATATATTTT. The chain carries TRBV7-8 and TRBJ1-3, with a possible D match to TRBD1 (5 bases). Germline CDR1 and CDR2: SGHVS and FQNEAQ. Trimming left V 4 bases short and J 2 bases short, with 15 bases between. This CDR3 spans 16 amino acids.

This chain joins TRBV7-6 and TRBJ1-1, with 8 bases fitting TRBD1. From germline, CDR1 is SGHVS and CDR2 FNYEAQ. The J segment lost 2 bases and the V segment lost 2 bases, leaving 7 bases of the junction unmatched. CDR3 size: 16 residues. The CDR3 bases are TGTGCCAGCAGCTTAAATTATCAGGGGGCAAACACTGAAGCTTTCTTT. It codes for CASSLNYQGANTEAFF.

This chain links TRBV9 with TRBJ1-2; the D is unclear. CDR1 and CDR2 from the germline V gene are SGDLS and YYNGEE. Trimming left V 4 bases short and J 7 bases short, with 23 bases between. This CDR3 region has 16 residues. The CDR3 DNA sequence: TGTGCCAGCAGCCCCGAGGGTCGCAGGTCGTTTGCTGGCTACACCTTC. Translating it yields CASSPEGRRSFAGYTF.

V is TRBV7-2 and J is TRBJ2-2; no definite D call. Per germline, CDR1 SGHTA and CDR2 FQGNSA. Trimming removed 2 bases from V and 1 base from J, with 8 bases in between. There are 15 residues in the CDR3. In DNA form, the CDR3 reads TGTGCCAGCAGCTTATCGGTTCAGAACACCGGGGAGCTGTTTTTT. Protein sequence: CASSLSVQNTGELFF.

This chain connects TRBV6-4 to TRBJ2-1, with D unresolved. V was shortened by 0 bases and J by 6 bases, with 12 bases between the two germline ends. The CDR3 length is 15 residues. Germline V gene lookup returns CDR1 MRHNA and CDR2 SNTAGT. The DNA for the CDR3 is TGTGCCAGCAGTGACTCGATCAGGAAGCTCAATGAGCAGTTCTTC. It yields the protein CASSDSIRKLNEQFF.